Below, one TCR beta chain is given with its context. Antigen specificity is unknown. Clones were read by immunoSEQ multiplex PCR, and TCRdb kept only the in-frame ones, dropping some. The sample holds under 40,000 clones, roughly 92% seen once. This entry belongs to a study of multiple sclerosis patients with progressive multifocal leukoencephalopathy. Noted time point: before natalizumab initiation. T0 refers to blood drawn before natalizumab was first infused. The CDR3 loop spans 18 amino acids. Study-level results: Expanded clones at PML onset predated and persisted through natalizumab therapy. In most PML patients, TRB repertoires appeared less diverse by entropy.

V and J are TRBV21-1 and TRBJ2-7; TRBD2, as called in the table, went unchecked against the DNA. TRBV21-1 counts as a pseudogene. The sample comprised PBMCs. The TCR comes from a man younger than 40 with multiple sclerosis. The CDR3 loop reads CASSIGSHSGRALYEQYV. CDR3 DNA: TGTGCCAGCAGCATCGGGAGTCATAGCGGGAGGGCCCTCTACGAGCAGTACGTC.